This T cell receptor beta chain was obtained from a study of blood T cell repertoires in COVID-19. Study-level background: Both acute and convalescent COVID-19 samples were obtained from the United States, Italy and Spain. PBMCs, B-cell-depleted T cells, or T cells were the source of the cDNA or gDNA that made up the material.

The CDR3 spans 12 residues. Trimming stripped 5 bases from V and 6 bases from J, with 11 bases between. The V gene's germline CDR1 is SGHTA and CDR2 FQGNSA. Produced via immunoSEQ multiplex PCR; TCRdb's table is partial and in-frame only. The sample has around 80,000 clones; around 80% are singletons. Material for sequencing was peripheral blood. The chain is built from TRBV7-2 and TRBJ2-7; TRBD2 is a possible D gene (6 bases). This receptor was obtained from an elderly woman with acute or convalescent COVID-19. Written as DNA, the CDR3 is TGTGCCAGCAGCCCACGGCGGGGCGAGCAGTACTTC. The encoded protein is CASSPRRGEQYF.